This paragraph covers one T cell receptor (beta chain) sequence. As yet, its antigen is unknown. The sample comes from a study of Ad26.COV2.S vaccination and SARS-CoV-2 variants. Study at large: Of the COV1001 trial arms, the Ad26.COV2.S arm included the donor. Administration of Ad26.COV2.S was intramuscular, either once or twice 56 days apart.

Treatment in this sample: some 20 received Ad26.COV2.S at low or high dose, single or two shots; about five received placebo; per-sample allocation not given. The samples were gathered on day 63 after the first injection of vaccine or placebo. Some clones are missing from TCRdb's copy, which holds only in-frame ones; the method was immunoSEQ multiplex PCR. The table includes about half a million clones, about 88% detected once. Germline V lookup: CDR1 LNHNV, CDR2 YYDKDF (reference sequence). CDR3 size: 16 residues. V shed 5 bases, J shed 5 bases, and the junction held 13 bases outside the gene matches. Broader study findings: In vaccinated individuals, spike-specific CD8+ and CD4+ T cell responses reportedly displayed substantial breadth. Spike-specific TCR breadth was greater after Ad26.COV2.S than placebo.

This sequence was found in a person aged 18-65 years who received the Ad26.COV2.S COVID-19 vaccine or a placebo. The chain employs TRBV15 and TRBJ2-5, with 8 nucleotides matching TRBD2. Sequences were derived from peripheral blood, sampled in a trial of Ad26.COV2.S vaccine versus placebo. The CDR3 is CATSARLAGGGETQYF. The CDR3 nucleotides read TGTGCCACCAGCGCTCGCCTTGCGGGAGGCGGGGAGACCCAGTACTTC.